The clone carrying this T cell receptor (beta chain) was picked up a small number of times. It was with a sample-barcoded 5' primer and a J-beta primer mix that a second PCR of roughly 7 to 12 cycles was run. TCRdb called the 5' RACE reads again in MiXCR, with one record for every CDR3 protein. This table holds about 1.4 million distinct CDR3 sequences, approximately 59% found once. The V end lost 3 bases, the J end lost 5 bases, and 8 bases lay between the germline ends. The CDR3 totals 12 residues. From germline, CDR1 is LGHDT and CDR2 YNNKEL (reference sequence). These data come from a study of blood T cells in healthy people across ages. Study background: About one barcoded beta molecule per two T cells was the capture yield of template switching.

V gene TRBV3-1 combines with J gene TRBJ2-7; D is uncertain. This TCR derives from a man aged 18 to 29 in good health. Sequenced sample: blood. The CDR3 coding sequence is TGTGCCAGCAGCCACACACGAAACGAGCAGTACTTC. Its translation: CASSHTRNEQYF.